Below are 3 T cell receptor beta chains sequenced from a single sample in a study of graft-versus-host responses after intestinal transplantation. Sequencing was performed with immunoSEQ multiplex PCR; in TCRdb, only in-frame clones are kept and a portion is missing. The data show fewer than 70,000 clones, over 85% seen once. The sample here was bone marrow, taken nearly 750 days after intestinal transplantation. The receptors derive from a human patient who received an intestinal transplant, so some T cells may come from the graft donor.

The chain is built from TRBV5-1 and TRBJ2-5, with 12 bases matching TRBD2. Germline V lookup: CDR1 SGHRS, CDR2 YFSETQ. This CDR3 has 16 residues. J was trimmed by 2 bases and V by 5 bases; bases with no gene match: 7. CDR3 residues: CASRASGGAGQETQYF. CDR3 DNA sequence: TGCGCCAGCAGGGCTAGCGGGGGGGCCGGGCAAGAGACCCAGTACTTC.

The chain uses TRBV15 and TRBJ2-7; 8 nucleotides agree with TRBD2. With 5 bases clipped from V and 2 bases from J, the junction kept 2 bases outside the gene matches. CDR3 length: 13 residues. Germline V gene data show CDR1 as LNHNV and CDR2 as YYDKDF (reference sequence). CDR3 coding DNA: TGTGCCACCAGCTCGGGACTAGCCTACGAGCAGTACTTC. Protein product: CATSSGLAYEQYF.

The chain has TRBV6-5 and TRBJ2-7; D may match TRBD1 or TRBD2 (6 bases each). CDR3 length: 14 residues. Germline V gene data show CDR1 as MNHEY and CDR2 as SVGAGI. V lost 7 bases and J 2 bases, leaving 15 bases between the germline ends. The CDR3 nucleotides are TGTGCCAGCACCTTAAGGGGGGACACCTACGAGCAGTACTTC. Encoded protein: CASTLRGDTYEQYF.